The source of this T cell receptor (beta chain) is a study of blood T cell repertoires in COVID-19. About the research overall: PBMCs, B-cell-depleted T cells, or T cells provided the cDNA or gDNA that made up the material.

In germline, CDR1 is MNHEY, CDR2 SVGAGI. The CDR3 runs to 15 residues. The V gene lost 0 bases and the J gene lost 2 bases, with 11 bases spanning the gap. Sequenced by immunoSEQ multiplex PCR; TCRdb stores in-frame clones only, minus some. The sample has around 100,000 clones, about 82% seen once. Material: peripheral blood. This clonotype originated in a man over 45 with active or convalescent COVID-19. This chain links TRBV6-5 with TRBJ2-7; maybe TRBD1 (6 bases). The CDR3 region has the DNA TGTGCCAGCAGTTACTCCTCGGACAGAACCTACGAGCAGTACTTC. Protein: CASSYSSDRTYEQYF.